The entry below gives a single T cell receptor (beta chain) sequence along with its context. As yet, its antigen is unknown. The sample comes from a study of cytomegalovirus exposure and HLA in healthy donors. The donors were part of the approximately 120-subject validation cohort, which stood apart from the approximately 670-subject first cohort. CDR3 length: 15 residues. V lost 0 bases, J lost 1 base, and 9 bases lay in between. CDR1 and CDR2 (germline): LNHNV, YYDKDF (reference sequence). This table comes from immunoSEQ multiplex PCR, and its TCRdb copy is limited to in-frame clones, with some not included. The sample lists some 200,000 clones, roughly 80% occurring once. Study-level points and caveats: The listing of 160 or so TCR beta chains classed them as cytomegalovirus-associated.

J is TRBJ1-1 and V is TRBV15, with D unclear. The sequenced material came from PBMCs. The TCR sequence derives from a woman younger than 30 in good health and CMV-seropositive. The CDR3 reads CATSRDTGKNTEAFF. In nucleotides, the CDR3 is TGTGCCACCAGCAGAGATACCGGGAAGAACACTGAAGCTTTCTTT.